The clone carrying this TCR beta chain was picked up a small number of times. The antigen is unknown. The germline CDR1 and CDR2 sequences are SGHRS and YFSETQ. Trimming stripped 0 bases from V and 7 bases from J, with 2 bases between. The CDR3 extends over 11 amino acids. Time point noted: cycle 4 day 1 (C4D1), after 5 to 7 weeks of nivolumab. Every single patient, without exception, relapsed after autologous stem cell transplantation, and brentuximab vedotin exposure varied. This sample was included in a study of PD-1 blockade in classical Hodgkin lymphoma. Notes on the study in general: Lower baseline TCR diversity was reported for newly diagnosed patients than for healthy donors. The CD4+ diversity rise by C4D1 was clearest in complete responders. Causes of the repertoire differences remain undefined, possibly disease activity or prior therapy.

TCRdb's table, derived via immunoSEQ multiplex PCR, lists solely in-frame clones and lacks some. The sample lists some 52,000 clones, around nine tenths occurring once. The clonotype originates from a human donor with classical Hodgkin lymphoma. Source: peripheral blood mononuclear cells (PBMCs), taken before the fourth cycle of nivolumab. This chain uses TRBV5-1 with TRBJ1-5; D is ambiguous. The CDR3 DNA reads TGCGCCAGCAGCTTGGACCAGCCCCAGCATTTT. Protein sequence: CASSLDQPQHF.